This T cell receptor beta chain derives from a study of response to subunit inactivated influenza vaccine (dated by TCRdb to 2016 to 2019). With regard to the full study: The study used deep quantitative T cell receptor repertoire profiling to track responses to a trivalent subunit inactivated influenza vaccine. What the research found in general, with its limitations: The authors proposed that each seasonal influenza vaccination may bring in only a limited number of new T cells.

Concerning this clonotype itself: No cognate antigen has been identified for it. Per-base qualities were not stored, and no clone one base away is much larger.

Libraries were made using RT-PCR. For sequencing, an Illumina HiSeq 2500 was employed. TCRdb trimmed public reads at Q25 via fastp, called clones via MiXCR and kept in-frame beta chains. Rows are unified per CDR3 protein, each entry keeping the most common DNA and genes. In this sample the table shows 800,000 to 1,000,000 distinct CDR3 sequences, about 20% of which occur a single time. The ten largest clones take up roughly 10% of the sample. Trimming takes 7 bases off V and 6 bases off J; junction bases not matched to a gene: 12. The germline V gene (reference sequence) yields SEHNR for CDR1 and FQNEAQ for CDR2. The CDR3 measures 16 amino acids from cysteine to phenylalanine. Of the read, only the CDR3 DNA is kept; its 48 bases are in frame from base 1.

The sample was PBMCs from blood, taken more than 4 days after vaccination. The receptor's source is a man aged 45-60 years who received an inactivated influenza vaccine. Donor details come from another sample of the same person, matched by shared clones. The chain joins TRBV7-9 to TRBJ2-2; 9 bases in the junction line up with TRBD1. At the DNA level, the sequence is TGTGCCAGCACCCTAGTCCCGGGACAGGGACCCGGGGAGCTGTTTTTT. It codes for CASTLVPGQGPGELFF. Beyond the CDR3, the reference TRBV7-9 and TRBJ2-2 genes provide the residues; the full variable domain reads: DTGVSQNPRHKITKRGQNVTFRCDPISEHNRLYWYRQTLGQGPEFLTYFQNEAQLEKSRLLSDRFSAERPKGSFSTLEIQRTEQGDSAMYLCASTLVPGQGPGELFFGEGSRLTVL.